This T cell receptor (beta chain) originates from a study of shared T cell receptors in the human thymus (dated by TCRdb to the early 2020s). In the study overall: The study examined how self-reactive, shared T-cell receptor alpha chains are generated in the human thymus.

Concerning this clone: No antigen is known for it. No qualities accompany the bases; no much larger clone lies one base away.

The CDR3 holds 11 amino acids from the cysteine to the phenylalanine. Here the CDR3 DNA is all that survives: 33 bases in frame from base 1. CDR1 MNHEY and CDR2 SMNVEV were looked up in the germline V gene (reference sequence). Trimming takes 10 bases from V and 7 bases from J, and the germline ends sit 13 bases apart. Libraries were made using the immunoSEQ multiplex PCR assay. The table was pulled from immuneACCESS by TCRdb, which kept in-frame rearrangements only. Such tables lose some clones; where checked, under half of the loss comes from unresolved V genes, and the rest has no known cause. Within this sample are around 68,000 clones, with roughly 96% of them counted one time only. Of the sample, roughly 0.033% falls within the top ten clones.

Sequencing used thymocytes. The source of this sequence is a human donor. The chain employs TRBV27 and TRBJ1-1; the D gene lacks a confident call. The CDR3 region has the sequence CATSKKDEAFF. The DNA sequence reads TGTGCCACCTCGAAAAAGGATGAAGCTTTCTTT.